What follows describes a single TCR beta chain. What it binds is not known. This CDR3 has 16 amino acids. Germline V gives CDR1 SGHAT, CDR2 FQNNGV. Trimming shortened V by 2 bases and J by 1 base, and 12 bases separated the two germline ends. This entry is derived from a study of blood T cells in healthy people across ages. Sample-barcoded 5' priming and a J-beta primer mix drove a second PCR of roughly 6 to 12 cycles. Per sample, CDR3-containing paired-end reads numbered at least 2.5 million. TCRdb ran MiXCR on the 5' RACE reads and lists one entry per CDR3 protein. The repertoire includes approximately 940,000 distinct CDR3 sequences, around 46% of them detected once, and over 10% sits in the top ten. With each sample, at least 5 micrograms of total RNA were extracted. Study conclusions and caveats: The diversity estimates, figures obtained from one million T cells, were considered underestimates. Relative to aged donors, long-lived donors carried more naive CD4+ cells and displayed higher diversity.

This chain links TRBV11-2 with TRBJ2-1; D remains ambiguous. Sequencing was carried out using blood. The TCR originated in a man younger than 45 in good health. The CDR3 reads CASSLWSAASYNEQFF. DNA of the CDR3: TGTGCCAGCAGCTTATGGTCGGCAGCGTCCTACAATGAGCAGTTCTTC.